Below, 16 T cell receptor beta chains from the same sample are listed, as sequenced in a study of T cells in Graves' hyperthyroidism and ophthalmopathy. RNA transcripts gave rise to amplified TCR beta CDR3 regions. Researchers ran a first-round RT-PCR on the TCR CDR3 using the HTBI primer set. MiXCR, applied by TCRdb to the multiplex PCR reads, yields one record per CDR3 protein. The sample contains 500,000 or so distinct CDR3 sequences, 17% of which appear only once. Specimen: blood. The source of these receptors is a young woman with Graves' ophthalmopathy.

A word on this clonotype: Germline is not matched at one junction end, which may reflect a read error. The J gene is TRBJ2-3, the V gene TRBV10-3, with 11 bases aligning to TRBD2. Germline V gives CDR1 ENHRY, CDR2 SYGVKD. This CDR3 is 17 amino acids long. In DNA form, the CDR3 reads TGTGCCAGCAGTGACTCGTCTAGCGGGGGGCCATCGGATACGCAGTATTTT. It yields the protein CASSDSSSGGPSDTQYF.

The rearrangement links TRBV29-1 to TRBJ1-2; D might be TRBD1 (5 bases). V was trimmed by 0 bases and J by 7 bases, leaving 15 bases between them. The germline gives CDR1 SQVTM, CDR2 ANQGSEA. There are 14 residues in the CDR3. Here the CDR3 DNA reads TGCAGCGTTGAAGATGGGGCAGGGCGGGGTGGCTACACCTTC. Amino acid sequence: CSVEDGAGRGGYTF.

This clonotype was observed a few times. A read error may account for a junction end that differs from germline. The genes are TRBV27 and TRBJ2-7; D tentatively reads TRBD1 or TRBD2 (7 bases each). The CDR3 is 16 amino acids. Germline CDR1 is MNHEY and CDR2 is SMNVEV (reference sequence). The CDR3 region is CANSLSGGQLDYEQYF. As DNA, the CDR3 is TGTGCCAACAGTTTATCGGGGGGACAGCTAGACTACGAGCAGTACTTC.

There are many counts of this clonotype. This chain connects TRBV6-6 to TRBJ2-5, with D possibly being TRBD2 (6 bases). The CDR3 has 17 amino acids. Germline values: CDR1 MNHNY, CDR2 SVGAGI (reference sequence). V lost 0 bases, J lost 1 base, and 15 bases lay in between. CDR3 sequence: CASSYSRSGWSQETQYF. CDR3 sequence (DNA): TGTGCCAGCAGTTACTCTCGTAGCGGTTGGAGCCAAGAGACCCAGTACTTC.

A few counts support this clonotype. The J gene is TRBJ2-3, the V gene TRBV5-5; no firm D call. With 2 bases removed from V and 0 bases from J, the gap between germline ends came to 13 bases. The CDR3 totals 16 residues. Looked up from germline, CDR1 is SGHKS and CDR2 is YYEKEE (reference sequence). The CDR3 protein is CASSLVQYASTDTQYF. The CDR3 nucleotides read TGTGCCAGCAGCTTAGTCCAGTACGCTAGCACAGATACGCAGTATTTT.

This clonotype was seen ten or more times. The J gene is TRBJ2-5, the V gene TRBV27, with a tentative D call TRBD1 (6 bases). CDR3 length equals 14 residues. Germline CDR1 reads MNHEY; CDR2 reads SMNVEV (reference sequence). The ends were cut back, 5 bases at V and 1 base at J, with 11 bases in the middle. In DNA form, the CDR3 reads TGTGCCAGCAGTCCGGACAGTCCCCAAGAGACCCAGTACTTC. This encodes CASSPDSPQETQYF.

This clonotype was recorded a few times. The chain is built from TRBV5-5 and TRBJ1-2, with D uncertain. The germline gives CDR1 SGHKS, CDR2 YYEKEE (reference sequence). There are 15 residues in the CDR3. The ends were cut back, 2 bases at V and 4 bases at J, with 15 bases in the middle. The CDR3 DNA reads as TGTGCCAGCAGCTTTGTGGGCAAGTCTCTCTATGGCTACACCTTC. Amino acid sequence: CASSFVGKSLYGYTF.

This clonotype was observed a few times. The rearrangement joins TRBV20-1 to TRBJ2-5; D not certain. V was pared by 2 bases and J by 5 bases, with 15 bases between. Germline CDR1 is DFQATT and CDR2 is SNEGSKA (reference sequence). The CDR3 has 14 residues. The DNA of the CDR3 is TGCAGTGCTAGACCGGACCCTGTTTTGGAGACCCAGTACTTC. This encodes CSARPDPVLETQYF.

There are a few counts of this clonotype. The chain employs TRBV9 and TRBJ1-6, with TRBD1 identical over 7 bases. The V gene end was trimmed by 0 bases and the J gene end by 7 bases; junction bases not matched to a gene: 7. The CDR3 consists of 16 residues. Germline CDR1 reads SGDLS; CDR2 reads YYNGEE. The CDR3 loop reads CASSVGGWTGNSPLHF. CDR3 DNA sequence: TGTGCCAGCAGCGTAGGGGGCTGGACAGGAAATTCACCCCTCCACTTT.

The table lists this clonotype with many counts. The rearrangement joins TRBV11-2 to TRBJ2-7; no firm D call. CDR1 and CDR2 (germline): SGHAT, FQNNGV. The V end was cut by 2 bases, the J end by 3 bases, with 14 bases between. CDR3 length: 15 residues. The CDR3 region has the DNA TGTGCCAGCAGCTTAAATGGGGAAGGTCTCTACGAGCAGTACTTC. It is translated as CASSLNGEGLYEQYF.

This clonotype was counted only a few times. This chain links TRBV5-6 with TRBJ2-1, with no clear D. The CDR3 loop spans 17 amino acids. Trimming stripped 1 base from V and 0 bases from J, with 14 bases between. The germline V gene has CDR1 SGHDT and CDR2 YYEEEE. The CDR3 DNA reads TGTGCCAGCAGCTTGATATGGGCGTCGATCTCCTACAATGAGCAGTTCTTC. Translation gives CASSLIWASISYNEQFF.

This clonotype was observed many times. The chain has TRBV11-2 and TRBJ2-2; D is possibly TRBD2 (6 bases). CDR1 SGHAT and CDR2 FQNNGV come from the germline V gene. V shed 1 base and J shed 1 base, with 10 bases lying between them. The CDR3 has 16 amino acids. The CDR3 reads CASSLVPGENTGELFF. The DNA of the CDR3 is TGTGCCAGCAGCTTAGTACCGGGGGAGAACACCGGGGAGCTGTTTTTT.

This clonotype was detected a few times. The chain employs TRBV27 and TRBJ2-5; TRBD2 agrees at 10 bases. This CDR3 is 15 amino acids long. The V and J ends lost 8 bases and 2 bases, in that order; junction bases with no gene match: 8. Per germline, CDR1 MNHEY and CDR2 SMNVEV (reference sequence). The CDR3 spells CASGTSAGGQETQYF. Written as DNA, the CDR3 is TGTGCCAGCGGTACGTCAGCGGGGGGGCAAGAGACCCAGTACTTC.

At least ten counts were recorded for this clonotype. The gene calls are TRBV3-1 and TRBJ1-1, with D perhaps matching TRBD1 (5 bases). CDR3 length: 15 amino acids. CDR1 and CDR2 from the germline V gene are LGHDT and YNNKEL (reference sequence). Trimming removed 4 bases from V and 1 base from J, with 13 bases in between. The CDR3 DNA reads as TGTGCCAGCAGCCGAGGGACGGGGCCGAACACTGAAGCTTTCTTT. Encoded protein: CASSRGTGPNTEAFF.

This clonotype was recorded many times. J is TRBJ1-1 and V is TRBV15; D ambiguous. Trimming cost V 5 bases and J 1 base, with 8 bases left between them. This CDR3 spans 13 amino acids. Germline CDR1 LNHNV, CDR2 YYDKDF (reference sequence). The CDR3 DNA is TGTGCCACCAGCCGAGGTCCGAACACTGAAGCTTTCTTT. It translates to CATSRGPNTEAFF.

In its sample, this clonotype was seen once. Given a much more abundant clone one base away, this may be a read error. J is TRBJ1-5 and V is TRBV27; TRBD1 matches 7 bases. With V trimmed by 5 bases and J by 3 bases, 7 bases remained unmatched. Germline CDR1 is MNHEY and CDR2 is SMNVEV (reference sequence). This CDR3 has 15 amino acids. CDR3 residues: CASSDSTGNNQPQHF. For the CDR3, the DNA is TGTGCCAGCAGTGATTCGACAGGGAACAATCAGCCCCAGCATTTT.